Below, one T cell receptor (beta chain) is given with its context. Its antigen is currently unknown. These data belong to a study of T cell repertoires in cytomegalovirus infection. Study context: Well-studied HLA-B-restricted CMV epitopes were used in the study alongside recently identified HLA-C-restricted ones.

V was trimmed by 4 bases and J by 1 base, leaving 23 bases between them. The germline gives CDR1 MNHNS, CDR2 SASEGT. This CDR3 region has 20 residues. Study-wide points: The ex vivo response was dominated by HLA-C-restricted CMV-specific TCR beta clonotypes.

TCRdb passed the reads through MiXCR, listing each CDR3 protein once. The sample consists of about 900,000 distinct CDR3 sequences, roughly a third of them appearing once. V and J are TRBV6-1 and TRBJ2-6, with D perhaps TRBD1 (7 bases). The source is a human donor in good health (CMV status not recorded). Some clones in this sample may be carry-over from other donors' samples. The input for sequencing was cultured CD8+ T cells from PBMCs, taken from culture after CMV antigen stimulation. The CDR3 DNA sequence: TGTGCCAGCAGTGGGGAGGAGGGGGACAGAGAGGGTTCTGGGGCCAACGTCCTGACTTTC. It encodes CASSGEEGDREGSGANVLTF.